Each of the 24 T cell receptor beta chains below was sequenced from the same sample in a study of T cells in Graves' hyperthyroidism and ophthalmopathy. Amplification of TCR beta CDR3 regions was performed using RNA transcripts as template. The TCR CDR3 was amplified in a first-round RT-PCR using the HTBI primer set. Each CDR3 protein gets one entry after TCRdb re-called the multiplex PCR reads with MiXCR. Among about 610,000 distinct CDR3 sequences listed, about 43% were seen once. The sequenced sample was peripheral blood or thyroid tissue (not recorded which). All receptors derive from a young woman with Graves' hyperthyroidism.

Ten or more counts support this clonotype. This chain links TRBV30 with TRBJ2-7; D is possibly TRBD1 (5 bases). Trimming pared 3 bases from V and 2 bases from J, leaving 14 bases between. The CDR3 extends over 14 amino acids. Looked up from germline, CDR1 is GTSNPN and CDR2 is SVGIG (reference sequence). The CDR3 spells CAWRKGVSPYEQYF. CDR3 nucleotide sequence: TGTGCCTGGAGAAAAGGGGTCAGCCCCTACGAGCAGTACTTC. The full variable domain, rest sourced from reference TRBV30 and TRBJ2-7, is SQTIHQWPATLVQPVGSPLSLECTVEGTSNPNLYWYRQAAGRGLQLLFYSVGIGQISSEVPQNLSASRPQDRQFILSSKKLLLSDSGFYLCAWRKGVSPYEQYFGPGTRLTVT.

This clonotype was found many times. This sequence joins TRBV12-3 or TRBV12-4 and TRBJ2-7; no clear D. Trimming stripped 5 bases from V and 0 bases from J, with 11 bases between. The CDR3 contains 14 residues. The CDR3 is CASSLRLSSYEQYF. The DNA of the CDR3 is TGTGCCAGCAGTCTCAGGTTAAGCTCCTACGAGCAGTACTTC.

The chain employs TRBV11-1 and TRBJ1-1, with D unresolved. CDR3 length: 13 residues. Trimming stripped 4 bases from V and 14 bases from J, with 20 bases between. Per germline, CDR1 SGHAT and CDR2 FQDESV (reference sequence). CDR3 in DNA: TGTGCCAGCAGCTCTAGCGGTTGGGATGAGCAGTTCTTT. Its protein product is CASSSSGWDEQFF.

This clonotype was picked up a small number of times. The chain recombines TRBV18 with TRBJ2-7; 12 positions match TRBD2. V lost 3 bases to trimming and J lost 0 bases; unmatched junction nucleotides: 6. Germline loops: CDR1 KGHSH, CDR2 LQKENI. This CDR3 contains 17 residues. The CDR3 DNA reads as TGTGCCAGCTCACCGACTAGCGGGAGTTTCGGCTCCTACGAGCAGTACTTC. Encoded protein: CASSPTSGSFGSYEQYF.

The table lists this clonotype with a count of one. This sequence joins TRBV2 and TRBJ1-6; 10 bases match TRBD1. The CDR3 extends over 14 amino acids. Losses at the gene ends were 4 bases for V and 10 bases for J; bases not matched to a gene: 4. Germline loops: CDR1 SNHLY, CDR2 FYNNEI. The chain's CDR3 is CASSGQGAGSPLHF. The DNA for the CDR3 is TGTGCCAGCAGTGGACAGGGGGCTGGATCACCCCTCCACTTT.

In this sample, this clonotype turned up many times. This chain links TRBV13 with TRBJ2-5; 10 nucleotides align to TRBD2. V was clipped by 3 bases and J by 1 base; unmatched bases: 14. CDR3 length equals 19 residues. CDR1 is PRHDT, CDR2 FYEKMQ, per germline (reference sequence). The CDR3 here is CASSFGKRHRTSGQETQYF. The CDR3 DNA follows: TGTGCCAGCAGCTTCGGTAAGCGGCACCGGACTAGCGGCCAAGAGACCCAGTACTTC.

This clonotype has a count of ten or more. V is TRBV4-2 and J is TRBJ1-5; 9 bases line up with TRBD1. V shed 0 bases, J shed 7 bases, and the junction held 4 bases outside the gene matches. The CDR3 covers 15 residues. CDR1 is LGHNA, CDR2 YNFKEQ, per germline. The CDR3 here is CASSQDRQGGQPQHF. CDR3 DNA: TGTGCCAGCAGCCAAGATCGACAGGGGGGGCAGCCCCAGCATTTT.

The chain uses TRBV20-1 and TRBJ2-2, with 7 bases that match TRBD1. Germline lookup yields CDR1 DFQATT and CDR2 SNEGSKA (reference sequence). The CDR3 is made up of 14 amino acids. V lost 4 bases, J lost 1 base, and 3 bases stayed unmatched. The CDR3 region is CSAIGQENTGELFF. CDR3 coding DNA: TGCAGTGCTATTGGACAGGAGAACACCGGGGAGCTGTTTTTT.

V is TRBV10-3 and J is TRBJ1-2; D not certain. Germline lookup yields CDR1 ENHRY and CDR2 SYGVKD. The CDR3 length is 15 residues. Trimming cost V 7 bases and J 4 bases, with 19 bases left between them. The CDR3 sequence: CAITGERRRGYGYTF. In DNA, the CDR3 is TGTGCCATCACTGGGGAGAGGCGCAGAGGCTATGGCTACACCTTC.

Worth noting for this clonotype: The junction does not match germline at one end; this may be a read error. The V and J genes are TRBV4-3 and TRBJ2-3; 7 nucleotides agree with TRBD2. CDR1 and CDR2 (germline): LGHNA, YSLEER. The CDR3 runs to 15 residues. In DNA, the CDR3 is TGCGCCAACAGCCAAGTCGCAACTAGCGCATATACGCAGTATTTT. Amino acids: CANSQVATSAYTQYF.

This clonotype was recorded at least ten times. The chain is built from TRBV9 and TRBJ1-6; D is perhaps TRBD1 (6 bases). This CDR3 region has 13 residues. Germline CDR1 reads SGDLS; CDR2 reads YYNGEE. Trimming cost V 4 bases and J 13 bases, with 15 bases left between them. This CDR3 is CASSPMGGPPLHF. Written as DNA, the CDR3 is TGTGCCAGCAGCCCCATGGGGGGCCCCCCCCTCCACTTT. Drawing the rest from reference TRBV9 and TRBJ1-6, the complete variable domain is DSGVTQTPKHLITATGQRVTLRCSPRSGDLSVYWYQQSLDQGLQFLIQYYNGEERAKGNILERFSAQQFPDLHSELNLSSLELGDSALYFCASSPMGGPPLHFGNGTRLTVT.

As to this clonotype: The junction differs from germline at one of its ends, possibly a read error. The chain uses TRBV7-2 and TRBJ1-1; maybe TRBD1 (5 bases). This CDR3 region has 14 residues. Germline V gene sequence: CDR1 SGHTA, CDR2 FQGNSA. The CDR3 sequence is CASNLTTALYEAFF. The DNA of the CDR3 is TGTGCCAGCAACTTAACGACAGCACTTTATGAAGCTTTCTTT.

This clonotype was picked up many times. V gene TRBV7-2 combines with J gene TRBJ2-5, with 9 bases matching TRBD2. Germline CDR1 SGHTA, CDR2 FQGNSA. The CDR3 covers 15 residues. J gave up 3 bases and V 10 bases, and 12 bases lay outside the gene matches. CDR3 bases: TGTGCCACCTTGGAGCGGGAGGCCTCTGAAGAGACCCAGTACTTC. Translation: CATLEREASEETQYF. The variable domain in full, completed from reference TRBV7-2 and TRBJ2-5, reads GAGVSQSPSNKVTEKGKDVELRCDPISGHTALYWYRQSLGQGLEFLIYFQGNSAPDKSGLPSDRFSAERTGGSVSTLTIQRTQQEDSAVYLCATLEREASEETQYFGPGTRLLVL.

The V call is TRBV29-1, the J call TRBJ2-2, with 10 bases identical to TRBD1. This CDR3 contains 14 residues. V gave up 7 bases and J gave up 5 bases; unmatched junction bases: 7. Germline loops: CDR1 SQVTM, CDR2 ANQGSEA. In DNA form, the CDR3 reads TGCAGCGCTAGACAGGGGGCGCTGACCGGGGAGCTGTTTTTT. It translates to CSARQGALTGELFF.

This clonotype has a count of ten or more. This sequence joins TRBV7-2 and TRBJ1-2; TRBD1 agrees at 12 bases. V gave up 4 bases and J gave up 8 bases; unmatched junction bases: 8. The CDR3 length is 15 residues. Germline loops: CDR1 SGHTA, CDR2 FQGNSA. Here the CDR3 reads CASSSPGQGALGYTF. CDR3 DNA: TGTGCCAGCAGCTCCCCGGGACAGGGGGCTTTGGGCTACACCTTC.

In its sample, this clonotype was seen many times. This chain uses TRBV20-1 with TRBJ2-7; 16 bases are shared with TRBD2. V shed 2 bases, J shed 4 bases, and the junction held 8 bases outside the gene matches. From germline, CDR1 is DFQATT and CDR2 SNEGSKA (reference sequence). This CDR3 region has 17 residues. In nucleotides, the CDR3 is TGCAGTGCTAGACCCTCACTGGGACTAGCGGGAGGGTACGAGCAGTACTTC. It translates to CSARPSLGLAGGYEQYF.

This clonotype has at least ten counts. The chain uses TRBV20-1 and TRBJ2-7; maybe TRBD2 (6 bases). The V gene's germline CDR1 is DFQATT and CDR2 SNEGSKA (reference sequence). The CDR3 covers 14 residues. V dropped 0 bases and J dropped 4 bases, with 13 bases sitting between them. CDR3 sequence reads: CSARDRRGNYEQYF. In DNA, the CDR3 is TGCAGTGCTAGAGATCGTCGCGGGAATTACGAGCAGTACTTC.

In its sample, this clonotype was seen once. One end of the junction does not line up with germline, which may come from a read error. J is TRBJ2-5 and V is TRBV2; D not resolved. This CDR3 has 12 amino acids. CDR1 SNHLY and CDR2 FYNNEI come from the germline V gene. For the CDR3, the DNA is TGTGCCAGCAGTGAGACACTGGAGACCCGGTACTTC. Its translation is CASSETLETRYF.

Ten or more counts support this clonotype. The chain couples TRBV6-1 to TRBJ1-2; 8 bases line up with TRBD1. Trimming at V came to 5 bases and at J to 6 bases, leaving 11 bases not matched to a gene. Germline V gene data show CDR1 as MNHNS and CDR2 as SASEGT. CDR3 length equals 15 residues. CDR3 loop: CASSSMWTGKDGYTF. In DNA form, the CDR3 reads TGTGCCAGCAGTTCGATGTGGACAGGGAAGGATGGCTACACCTTC.

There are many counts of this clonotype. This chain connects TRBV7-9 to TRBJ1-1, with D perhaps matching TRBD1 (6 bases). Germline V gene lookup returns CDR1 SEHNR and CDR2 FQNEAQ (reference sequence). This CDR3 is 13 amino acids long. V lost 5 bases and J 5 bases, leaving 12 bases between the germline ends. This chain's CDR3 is CASSIGTPTEAFF. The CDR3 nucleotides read TGTGCCAGCAGCATCGGGACACCGACTGAAGCTTTCTTT.

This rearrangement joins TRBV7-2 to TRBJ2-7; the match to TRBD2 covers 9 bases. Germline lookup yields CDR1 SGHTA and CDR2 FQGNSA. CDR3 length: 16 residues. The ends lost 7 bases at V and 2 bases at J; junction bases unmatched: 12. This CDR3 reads CASTPSGLAGPYEQYF. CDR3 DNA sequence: TGTGCCAGCACCCCGAGCGGCCTAGCGGGGCCCTACGAGCAGTACTTC.

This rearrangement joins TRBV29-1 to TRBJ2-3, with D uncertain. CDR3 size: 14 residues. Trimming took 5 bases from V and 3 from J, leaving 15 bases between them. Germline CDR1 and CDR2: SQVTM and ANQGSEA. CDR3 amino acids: CSVRVAIRTDTQYF. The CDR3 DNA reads TGCAGCGTTCGAGTGGCGATTAGGACAGATACGCAGTATTTT.

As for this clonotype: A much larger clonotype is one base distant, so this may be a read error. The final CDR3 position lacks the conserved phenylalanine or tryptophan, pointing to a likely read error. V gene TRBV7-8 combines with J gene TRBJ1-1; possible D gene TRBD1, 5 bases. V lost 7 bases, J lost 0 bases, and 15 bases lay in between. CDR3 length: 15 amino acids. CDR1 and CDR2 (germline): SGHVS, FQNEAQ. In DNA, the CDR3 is TGTGCCAGCAATAGGGGAGCCTCATTGAACACTGAAGCTTTCCTT. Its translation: CASNRGASLNTEAFL.

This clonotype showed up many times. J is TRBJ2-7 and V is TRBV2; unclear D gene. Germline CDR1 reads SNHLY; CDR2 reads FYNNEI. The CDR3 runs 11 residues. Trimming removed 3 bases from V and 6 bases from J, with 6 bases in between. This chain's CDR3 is CASSESGEQYF. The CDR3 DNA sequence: TGTGCCAGCAGTGAGTCCGGCGAGCAGTACTTC.